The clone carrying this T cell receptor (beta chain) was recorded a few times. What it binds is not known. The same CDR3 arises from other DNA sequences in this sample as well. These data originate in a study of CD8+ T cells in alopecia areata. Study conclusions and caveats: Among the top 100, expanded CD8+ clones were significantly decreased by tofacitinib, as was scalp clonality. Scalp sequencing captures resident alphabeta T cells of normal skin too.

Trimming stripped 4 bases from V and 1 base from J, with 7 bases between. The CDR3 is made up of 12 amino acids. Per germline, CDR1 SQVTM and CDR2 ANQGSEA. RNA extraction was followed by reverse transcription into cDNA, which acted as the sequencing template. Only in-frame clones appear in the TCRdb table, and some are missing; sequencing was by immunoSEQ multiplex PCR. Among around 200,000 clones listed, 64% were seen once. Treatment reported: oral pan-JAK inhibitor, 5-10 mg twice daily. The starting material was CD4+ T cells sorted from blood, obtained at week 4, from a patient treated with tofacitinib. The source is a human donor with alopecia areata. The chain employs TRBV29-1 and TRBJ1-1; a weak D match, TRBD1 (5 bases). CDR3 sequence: CSVGGGNTEAFF. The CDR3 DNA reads TGCAGCGTTGGCGGGGGGAACACTGAAGCTTTCTTT.